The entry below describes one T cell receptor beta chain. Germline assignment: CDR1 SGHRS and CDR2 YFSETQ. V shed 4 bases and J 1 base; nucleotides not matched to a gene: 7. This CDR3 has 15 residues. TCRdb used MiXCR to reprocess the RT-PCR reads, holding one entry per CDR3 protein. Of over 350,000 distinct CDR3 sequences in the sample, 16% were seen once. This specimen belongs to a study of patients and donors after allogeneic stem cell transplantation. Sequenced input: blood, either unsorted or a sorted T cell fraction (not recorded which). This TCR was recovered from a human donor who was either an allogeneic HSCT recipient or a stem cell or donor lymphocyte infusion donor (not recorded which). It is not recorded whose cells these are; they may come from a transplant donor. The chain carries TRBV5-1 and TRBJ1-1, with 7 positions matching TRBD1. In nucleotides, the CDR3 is TGCGCCAGCAGCCCAGTAGGGGGCCCGAACACTGAAGCTTTCTTT. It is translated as CASSPVGGPNTEAFF.